The sequence of this T cell receptor (beta chain) was determined in a study of blood T cell repertoires in COVID-19 (dated by TCRdb to the early 2020s). Notes on the research overall: The collaborator samples originated in the United States, Italy and Spain and spanned the acute and convalescent phases of COVID-19. Sample metadata almost always included a de-identified subject ID, COVID-19 status, age in years and sex. Where available, HLA class I and class II types were obtained from metadata supplied by the sample provider rather than from assay-based typing. The samples were drawn from two sources: the first 160 participants of the ongoing ImmuneRACE study, and 950 to 1,500 subjects contributed by 6 global collaborators. The repertoires were made available in a free public database intended to serve as a resource for research on the immune response to SARS-CoV-2. The prospective study material was composed of cDNA or gDNA derived from T cells, B-cell-depleted T cells, or PBMCs. Deeply sampled blood TCRbeta repertoires from subjects exposed to, actively infected with, or recovered from COVID-19 were included in the dataset.

The research as a whole found: The amount of clinical and demographic metadata varied by source and participant and was provided uncurated.

TCRbeta CDR3 regions were amplified from genomic DNA using the immunoSEQ Assay, a bias-controlled multiplex PCR. The original pipeline was this. Within the assay, amplification of reference gene primers was used to estimate how many nucleated cells each sample contained. Sequence reads were collapsed and filtered to measure the absolute abundance of every unique TCRbeta CDR3 rearrangement. For each sample, productive Simpson clonality was calculated as the square root of Simpson's diversity index across productive rearrangements. As stored in TCRdb, this immuneACCESS dataset retains in-frame rearrangements with V and J assigned. A fraction of the clones does not appear; measured against another copy, unresolved V genes explain less than half of the discrepancy, and the remainder lacks a known reason. That table is the source of V, J and clone size, and D and trimming were worked out from the DNA. The sample table lists approximately 35,000 clones, roughly 84% of them with a count of one. About an eighth of the sample rests with the top ten.

About this clone itself: It has no known antigen specificity. No base qualities exist here, and no much larger clone lies one base off it.

Whole blood was collected in K2EDTA tubes by collaborating institutions according to the institutions' own protocols. Collaborator samples were shipped for TCRbeta analysis as frozen whole blood, isolated PBMCs, or DNA extracted from either sample type. This clonotype was sampled from a human donor in a cohort sampled during active COVID-19. The specimen sequenced was peripheral blood.

The CDR3 region: CASRYGGQGRETQYF. The sequenced DNA: TGTGCCAGCAGATACGGCGGACAGGGTCGAGAGACCCAGTACTTC. This sequence uses TRBV6-5 and TRBJ2-5; 8 of the junction bases match TRBD1. The CDR3 sequence holds 15 residues, the cysteine and phenylalanine included. Just CDR3 DNA is preserved here, 45 bases in frame from base 1. For this chain, trimming is 6 bases at the V end and 4 bases at the J end, and the number of junction bases without a gene match is 10. CDR1 is given as MNHEY and CDR2 as SVGAGI, both from the germline V gene.